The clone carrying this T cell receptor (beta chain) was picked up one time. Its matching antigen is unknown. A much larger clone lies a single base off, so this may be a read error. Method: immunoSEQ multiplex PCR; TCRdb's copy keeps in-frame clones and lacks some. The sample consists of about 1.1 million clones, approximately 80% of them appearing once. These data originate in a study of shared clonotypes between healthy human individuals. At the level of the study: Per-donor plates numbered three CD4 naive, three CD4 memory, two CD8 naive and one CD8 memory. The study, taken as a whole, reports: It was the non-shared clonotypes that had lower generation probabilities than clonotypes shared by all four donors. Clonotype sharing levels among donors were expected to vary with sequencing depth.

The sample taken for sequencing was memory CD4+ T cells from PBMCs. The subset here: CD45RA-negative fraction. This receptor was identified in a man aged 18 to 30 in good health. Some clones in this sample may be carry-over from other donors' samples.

CDR3 region: CASSPSSGRSYEQCF. The CDR3 bases are TGTGCCAGCAGTCCATCTAGCGGACGCTCCTACGAGCAGTGCTTC. The chain employs TRBV6-5 and TRBJ2-7; 7 bases are a match to TRBD2. Germline V CDR1 and CDR2: MNHEY, SVGAGI. There are 15 residues in the CDR3.